The 9 T cell receptor beta chains below come from one sample, sequenced in a study of shared clonotypes between healthy human individuals. The protocol was immunoSEQ multiplex PCR, while the TCRdb copy is restricted to in-frame clones and leaves out a portion. The sample carries approximately 1.9 million clones, roughly 93% recorded once. Only CD45RO-negative cells positively selected for CCR7 counted as naive CD8 cells, so terminally differentiated effector memory CD45RA+ cells were excluded. Sequenced: naive CD8+ T cells from PBMCs. The receptors derive from a man between 18 and 35 years old in good health. Some clones in this sample may be carry-over from other donors' samples.

V and J are TRBV5-5 and TRBJ2-7; D is unclear. The CDR3 runs 14 residues. Looked up from germline, CDR1 is SGHKS and CDR2 is YYEKEE (reference sequence). V lost 4 bases and J lost 1, with 12 bases in between. The CDR3, as DNA: TGTGCCAGCAGCCATCCTGGAAGTTCCTACGAGCAGTACTTC. This sequence encodes CASSHPGSSYEQYF.

The chain has TRBV27 and TRBJ2-7; 8 bases line up with TRBD1. Trimming cost V 4 bases and J 5 bases; bases outside gene matches: 4. Germline CDR1 is MNHEY and CDR2 is SMNVEV (reference sequence). The CDR3 totals 13 residues. The CDR3 spells CASSSRDRHEQYF. CDR3 bases: TGTGCCAGCAGTTCCCGGGACAGGCACGAGCAGTACTTC.

V and J are TRBV4-3 and TRBJ2-1; no clear D. The V gene lost 4 bases and the J gene lost 10 bases, with 14 bases spanning the gap. The germline gives CDR1 LGHNA, CDR2 YSLEER. There are 13 residues in the CDR3. CDR3 in DNA: TGCGCCAGCAGCCTTCCGGGCCTTAGGGAGCAGTTCTTC. Translation gives CASSLPGLREQFF.

V is TRBV6-4 and J is TRBJ2-7; 7 bases agree with TRBD2. Germline values: CDR1 MRHNA, CDR2 SNTAGT. Unmatched junction bases numbered 14, after V lost 7 bases and J lost 2 bases. The CDR3 totals 16 residues. CDR3 sequence reads: CASTRGEQVPTYEQYF. The CDR3 DNA reads as TGTGCCAGCACCCGGGGGGAACAGGTTCCTACCTACGAGCAGTACTTC.

The chain is built from TRBV7-8 and TRBJ2-7, with D possibly being TRBD2 (5 bases). The germline CDR1 and CDR2 sequences are SGHVS and FQNEAQ. V lost 2 bases and J 1 base, leaving 15 bases between the germline ends. This CDR3 region has 16 residues. The chain's CDR3 is CASSLLTGGVSYEQYF. CDR3 DNA sequence: TGTGCCAGCAGCTTATTGACCGGAGGTGTATCCTACGAGCAGTACTTC.

Here the CDR3 DNA reads TGTGCCAGCAGACAGTCCCCGGGAGGGCCGTCTAGCGAGCAGTTCTTC. Translated, it gives CASRQSPGGPSSEQFF. The chain recombines TRBV28 with TRBJ2-1, with 8 bases aligning to TRBD2. The CDR3 contains 16 residues. J lost 10 bases, V lost 6 bases, and 17 bases had no gene match. CDR1 is MDHEN, CDR2 SYDVKM, per germline.

This chain joins TRBV10-2 and TRBJ1-5; D is unresolved. The CDR3 extends over 14 amino acids. Looked up from germline, CDR1 is WSHSY and CDR2 is SAAADI. Trimming left V 3 bases short and J 3 bases short, with 9 bases between. Here the CDR3 DNA reads TGCGCCAGCAGTGAAGGAGGGTTCAATCAGCCCCAGCATTTT. It specifies CASSEGGFNQPQHF.

The rearrangement links TRBV2 to TRBJ1-2; TRBD1 matches 8 bases. After removal of 8 bases from V and 6 bases from J, the junction contained 17 bases not matched to a gene. Germline V gives CDR1 SNHLY, CDR2 FYNNEI. This CDR3 contains 16 residues. The CDR3 region has the DNA TGTGCCAGCGTGAGGTCGGTGCAGGGGGCTTTTGATGGCTACACCTTC. This translates into CASVRSVQGAFDGYTF.

The rearrangement links TRBV30 to TRBJ1-5; D not certain. The V end lost 4 bases, the J end lost 5 bases, and 18 bases lay between the germline ends. This CDR3 spans 15 amino acids. CDR1 GTSNPN and CDR2 SVGIG come from the germline V gene (reference sequence). The CDR3, as DNA: TGTGCCTGGAACGGAAGGAGTTTCAGAGATCAGCCCCAGCATTTT. Translation: CAWNGRSFRDQPQHF.